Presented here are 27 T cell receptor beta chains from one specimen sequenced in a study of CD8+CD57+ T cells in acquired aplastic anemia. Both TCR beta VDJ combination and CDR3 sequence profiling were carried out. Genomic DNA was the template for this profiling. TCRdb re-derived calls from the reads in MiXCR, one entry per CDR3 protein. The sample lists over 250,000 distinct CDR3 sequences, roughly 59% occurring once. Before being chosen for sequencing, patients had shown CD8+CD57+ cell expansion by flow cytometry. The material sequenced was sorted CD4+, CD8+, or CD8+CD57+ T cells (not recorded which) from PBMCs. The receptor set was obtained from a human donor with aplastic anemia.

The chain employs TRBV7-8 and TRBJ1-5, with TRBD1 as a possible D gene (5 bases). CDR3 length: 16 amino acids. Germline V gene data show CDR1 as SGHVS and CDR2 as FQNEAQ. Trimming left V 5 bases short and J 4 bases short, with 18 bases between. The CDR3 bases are TGTGCCAGCAGCCATCTACTAGGGGATCGAAATCAGCCCCAGCATTTT. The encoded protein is CASSHLLGDRNQPQHF.

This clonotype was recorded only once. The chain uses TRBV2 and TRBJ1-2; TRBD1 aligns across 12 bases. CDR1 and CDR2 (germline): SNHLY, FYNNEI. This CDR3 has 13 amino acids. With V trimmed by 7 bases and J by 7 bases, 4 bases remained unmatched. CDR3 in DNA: TGTGCCAGCATGGGGACAGGGGGCGGTGGCTACACCTTC. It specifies CASMGTGGGGYTF.

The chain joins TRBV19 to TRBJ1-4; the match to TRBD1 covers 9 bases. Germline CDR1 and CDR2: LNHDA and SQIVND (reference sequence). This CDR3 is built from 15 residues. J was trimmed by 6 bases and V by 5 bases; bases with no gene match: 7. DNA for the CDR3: TGTGCCAGTAGTTTGACCGGGACAGGGCATGAAAAACTGTTTTTT. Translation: CASSLTGTGHEKLFF.

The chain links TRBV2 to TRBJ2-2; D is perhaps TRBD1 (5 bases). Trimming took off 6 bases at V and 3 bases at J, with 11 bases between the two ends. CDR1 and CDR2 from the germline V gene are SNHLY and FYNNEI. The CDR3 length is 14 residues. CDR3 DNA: TGTGCCAGCAGCCGACAGCTTGACACCGGGGAGCTGTTTTTT. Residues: CASSRQLDTGELFF.

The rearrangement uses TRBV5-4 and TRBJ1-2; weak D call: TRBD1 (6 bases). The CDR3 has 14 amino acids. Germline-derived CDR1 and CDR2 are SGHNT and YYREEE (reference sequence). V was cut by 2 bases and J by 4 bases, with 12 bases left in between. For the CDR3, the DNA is TGTGCCAGCAGCTTACAGGGCCAAATCTATGGCTACACCTTC. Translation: CASSLQGQIYGYTF.

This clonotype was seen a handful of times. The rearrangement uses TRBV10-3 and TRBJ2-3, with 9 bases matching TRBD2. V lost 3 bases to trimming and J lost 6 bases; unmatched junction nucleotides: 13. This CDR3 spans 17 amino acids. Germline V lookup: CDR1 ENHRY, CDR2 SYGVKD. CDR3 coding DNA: TGTGCCATCAGTGAAACCCTGTCTAGCGGGGCGAGGGATACGCAGTATTTT. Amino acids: CAISETLSSGARDTQYF.

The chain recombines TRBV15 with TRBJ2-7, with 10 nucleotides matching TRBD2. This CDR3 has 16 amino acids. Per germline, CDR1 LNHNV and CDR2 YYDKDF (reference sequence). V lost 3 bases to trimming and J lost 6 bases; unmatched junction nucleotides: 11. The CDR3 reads CATSRTIAGGPGEQYF. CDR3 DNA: TGTGCCACCAGCAGGACGATAGCGGGAGGCCCTGGCGAGCAGTACTTC.

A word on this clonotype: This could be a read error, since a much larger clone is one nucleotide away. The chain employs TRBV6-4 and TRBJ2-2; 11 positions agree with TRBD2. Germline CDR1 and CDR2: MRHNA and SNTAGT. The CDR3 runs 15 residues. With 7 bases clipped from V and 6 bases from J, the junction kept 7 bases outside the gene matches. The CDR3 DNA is TGTGCCAGCATTGTCACTAGCGGGAGCTCCGGGGAGCTGTTTTTT. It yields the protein CASIVTSGSSGELFF.

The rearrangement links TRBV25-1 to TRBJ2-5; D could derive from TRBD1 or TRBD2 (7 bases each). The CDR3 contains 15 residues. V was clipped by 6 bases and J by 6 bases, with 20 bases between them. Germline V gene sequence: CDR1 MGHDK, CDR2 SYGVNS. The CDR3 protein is CASRTTGRGGQTQYF. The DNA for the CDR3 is TGTGCCAGCAGGACGACAGGGAGGGGCGGGCAGACCCAGTACTTC.

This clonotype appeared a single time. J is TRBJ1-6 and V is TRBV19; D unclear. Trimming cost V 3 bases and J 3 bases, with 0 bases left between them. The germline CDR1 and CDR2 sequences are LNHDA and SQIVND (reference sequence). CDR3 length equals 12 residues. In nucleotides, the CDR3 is TGTGCCAGTAGTATCTATAATTCACCCCTCCACTTT. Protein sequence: CASSIYNSPLHF.

In DNA, the CDR3 is TGTGCCAGCCGGAGTAGGAATATCTATGGCTACACCTTC. This translates into CASRSRNIYGYTF. The V gene is TRBV19, the J gene TRBJ1-2; D not certain. V lost 9 bases, J lost 4 bases, and 15 bases lay in between. Germline V gene lookup returns CDR1 LNHDA and CDR2 SQIVND (reference sequence). The CDR3 covers 13 residues.

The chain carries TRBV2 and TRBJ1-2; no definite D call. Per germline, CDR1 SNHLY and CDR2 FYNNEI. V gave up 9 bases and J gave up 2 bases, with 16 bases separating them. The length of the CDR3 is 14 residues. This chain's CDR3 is CASTDPGENYGYTF. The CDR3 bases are TGTGCCAGTACAGACCCCGGCGAAAACTATGGCTACACCTTC.

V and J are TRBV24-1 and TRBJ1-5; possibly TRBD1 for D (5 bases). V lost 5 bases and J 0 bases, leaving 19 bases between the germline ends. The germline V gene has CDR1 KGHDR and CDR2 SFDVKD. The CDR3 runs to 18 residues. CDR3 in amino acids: CATSAGTQGVYSNQPQHF. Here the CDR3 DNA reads TGTGCCACCAGTGCAGGGACGCAGGGTGTTTATAGCAATCAGCCCCAGCATTTT.

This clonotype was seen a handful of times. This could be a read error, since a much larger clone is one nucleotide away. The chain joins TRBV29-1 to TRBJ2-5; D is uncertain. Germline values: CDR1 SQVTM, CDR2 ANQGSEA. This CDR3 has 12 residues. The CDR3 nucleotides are TGCAGCGTTGCCCAAACTCAAGAGGCCCAGTACTTC. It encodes CSVAQTQEAQYF.

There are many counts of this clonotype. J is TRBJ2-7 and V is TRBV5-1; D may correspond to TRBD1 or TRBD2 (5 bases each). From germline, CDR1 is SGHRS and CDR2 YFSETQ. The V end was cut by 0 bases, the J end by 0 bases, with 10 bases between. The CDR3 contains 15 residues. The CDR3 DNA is TGCGCCAGCAGCTTGGCCGGGACCCGCTCCTACGAGCAGTACTTC. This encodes CASSLAGTRSYEQYF.

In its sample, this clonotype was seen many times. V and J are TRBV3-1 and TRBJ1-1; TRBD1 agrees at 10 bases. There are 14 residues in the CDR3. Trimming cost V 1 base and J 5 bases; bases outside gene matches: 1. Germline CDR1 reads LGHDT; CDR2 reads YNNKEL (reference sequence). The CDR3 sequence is CASSQAGQGTEAFF. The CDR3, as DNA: TGTGCCAGCAGCCAAGCGGGACAGGGGACTGAAGCTTTCTTT.

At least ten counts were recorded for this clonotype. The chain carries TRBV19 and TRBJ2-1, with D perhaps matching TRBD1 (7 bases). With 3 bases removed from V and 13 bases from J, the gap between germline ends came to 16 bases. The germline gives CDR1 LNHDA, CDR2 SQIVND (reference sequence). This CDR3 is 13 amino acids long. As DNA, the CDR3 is TGTGCCAGTAGTATTCGTCAGGGGGGCGAACAGTTCTTC. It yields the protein CASSIRQGGEQFF.

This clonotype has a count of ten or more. CDR3 bases: TGCGCCAGCAGCCAACCGGGGGGTGGTACCGGGGAGCTGTTTTTT. Protein product: CASSQPGGGTGELFF. J is TRBJ2-2 and V is TRBV4-1; TRBD2 matches at 7 bases. CDR1 is MGHRA and CDR2 is YSYEKL in the germline V gene. Losses at the gene ends were 2 bases for V and 5 bases for J; bases not matched to a gene: 5. This CDR3 has 15 residues.

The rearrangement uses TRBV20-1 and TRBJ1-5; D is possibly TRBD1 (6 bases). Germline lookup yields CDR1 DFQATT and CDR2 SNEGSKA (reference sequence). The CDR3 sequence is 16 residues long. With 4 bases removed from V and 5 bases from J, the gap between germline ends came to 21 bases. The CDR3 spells CSAMLRGAPSDQPQHF. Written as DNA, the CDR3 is TGCAGTGCTATGTTAAGGGGGGCCCCGAGCGATCAGCCCCAGCATTTT.

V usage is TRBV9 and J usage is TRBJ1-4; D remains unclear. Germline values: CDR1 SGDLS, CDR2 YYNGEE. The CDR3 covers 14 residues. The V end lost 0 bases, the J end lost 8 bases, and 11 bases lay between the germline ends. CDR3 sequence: CASSVDGRAEKLFF. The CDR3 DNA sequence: TGTGCCAGCAGCGTAGACGGACGCGCCGAAAAACTGTTTTTT.

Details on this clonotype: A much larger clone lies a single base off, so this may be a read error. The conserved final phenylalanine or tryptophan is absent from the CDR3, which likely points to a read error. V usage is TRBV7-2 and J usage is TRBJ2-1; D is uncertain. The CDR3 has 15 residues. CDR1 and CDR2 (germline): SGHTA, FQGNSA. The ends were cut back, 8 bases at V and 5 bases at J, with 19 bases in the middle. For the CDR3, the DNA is TGTGCCAGCTCACTCCTAAGTGGTACCCACAATGAGCAGTTCCTC. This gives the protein CASSLLSGTHNEQFL.

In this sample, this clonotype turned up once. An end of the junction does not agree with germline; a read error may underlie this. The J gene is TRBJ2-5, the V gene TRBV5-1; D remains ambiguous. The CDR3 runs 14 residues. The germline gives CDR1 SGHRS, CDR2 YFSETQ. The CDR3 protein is CASSLVTAPETQDF. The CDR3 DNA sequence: TGCGCCAGCAGCCTTGTGACTGCGCCAGAGACCCAGGACTTC. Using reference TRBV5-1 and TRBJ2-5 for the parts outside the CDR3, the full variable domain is KAGVTQTPRYLIKTRGQQVTLSCSPISGHRSVSWYQQTPGQGLQFLFEYFSETQRNKGNFPGRFSGRQFSNSRSEMNVSTLELGDSALYLCASSLVTAPETQDFGPGTRLLVL.

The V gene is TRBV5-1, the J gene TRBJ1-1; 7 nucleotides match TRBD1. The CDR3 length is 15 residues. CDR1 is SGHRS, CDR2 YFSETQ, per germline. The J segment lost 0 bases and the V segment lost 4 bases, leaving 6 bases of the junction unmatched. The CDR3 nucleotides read TGCGCCAGCAGCCCAGGGACAGTTATGAACACTGAAGCTTTCTTT. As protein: CASSPGTVMNTEAFF.

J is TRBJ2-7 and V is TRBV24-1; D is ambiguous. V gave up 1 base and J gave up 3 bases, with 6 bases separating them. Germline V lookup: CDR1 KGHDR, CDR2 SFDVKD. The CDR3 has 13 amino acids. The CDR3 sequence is CATSDFPGYEQYF. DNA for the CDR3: TGTGCCACCAGTGATTTCCCGGGCTACGAGCAGTACTTC.

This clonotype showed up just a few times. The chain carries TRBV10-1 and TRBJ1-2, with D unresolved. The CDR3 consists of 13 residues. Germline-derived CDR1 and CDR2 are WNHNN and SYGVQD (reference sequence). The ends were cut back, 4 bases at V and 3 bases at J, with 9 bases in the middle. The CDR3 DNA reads TGCGCCAGCAGTGTGCAAGGACACTATGGCTACACCTTC. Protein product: CASSVQGHYGYTF.

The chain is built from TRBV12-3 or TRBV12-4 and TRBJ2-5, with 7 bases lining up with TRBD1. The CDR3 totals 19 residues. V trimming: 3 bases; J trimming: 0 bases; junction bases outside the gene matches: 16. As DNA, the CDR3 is TGTGCCAGCAGTTTGACAGGGTTAGCCTACGAGCAGTACCAAGAGACCCAGTACTTC. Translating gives CASSLTGLAYEQYQETQYF.

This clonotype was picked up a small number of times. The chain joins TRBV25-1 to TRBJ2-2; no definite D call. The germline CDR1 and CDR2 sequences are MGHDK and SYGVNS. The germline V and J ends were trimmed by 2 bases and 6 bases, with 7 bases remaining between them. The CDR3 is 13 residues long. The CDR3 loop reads CASSERAAGELFF. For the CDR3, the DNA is TGTGCCAGCAGTGAACGGGCAGCCGGGGAGCTGTTTTTT. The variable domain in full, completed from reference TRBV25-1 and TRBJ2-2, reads EADIYQTPRYLVIGTGKKITLECSQTMGHDKMYWYQQDPGMELHLIHYSYGVNSTEKGDLSSESTVSRIRTEHFPLTLESARPSHTSQYLCASSERAAGELFFGEGSRLTVL.